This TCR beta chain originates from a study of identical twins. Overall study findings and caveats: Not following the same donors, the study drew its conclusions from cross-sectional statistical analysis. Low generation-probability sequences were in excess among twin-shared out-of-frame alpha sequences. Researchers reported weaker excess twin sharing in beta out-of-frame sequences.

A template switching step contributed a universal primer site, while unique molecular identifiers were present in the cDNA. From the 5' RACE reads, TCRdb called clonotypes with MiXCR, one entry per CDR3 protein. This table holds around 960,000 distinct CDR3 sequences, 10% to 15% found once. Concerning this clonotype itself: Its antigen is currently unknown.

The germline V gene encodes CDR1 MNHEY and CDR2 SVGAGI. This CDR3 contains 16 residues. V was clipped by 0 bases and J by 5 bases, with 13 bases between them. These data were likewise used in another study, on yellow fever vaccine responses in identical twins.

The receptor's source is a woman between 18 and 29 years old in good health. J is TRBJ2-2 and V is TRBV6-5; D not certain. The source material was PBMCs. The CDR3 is CASSYSLFYDTGELFF. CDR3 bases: TGTGCCAGCAGTTACTCCCTTTTTTATGATACCGGGGAGCTGTTTTTT.